The present entry profiles one T cell receptor beta chain with its context. Germline V gene data show CDR1 as MNHNS and CDR2 as SASEGT. The V and J ends lost 2 bases and 0 bases respectively, with 16 bases between them. The CDR3 contains 17 residues. The source material, RNA transcripts, was used to amplify TCR beta CDR3 regions. The primer set for the first-round RT-PCR of the TCR CDR3 was HTBI. TCRdb fed the multiplex PCR reads into MiXCR, producing one record per CDR3 protein. Altogether fewer than 350,000 distinct CDR3 sequences are present, approximately 18% being singletons, with the ten largest covering 49%. These data are taken from a study of T cells in Graves' hyperthyroidism and ophthalmopathy.

The receptor was derived from a woman aged 50 to 65 with Graves' hyperthyroidism. The material sequenced was blood. The genes are TRBV6-1 and TRBJ1-1; no reliable D call. In nucleotides, the CDR3 is TGTGCCAGCAGTGAAACTCCCGTAGAGGCCATGAACACTGAAGCTTTCTTT. Its protein is CASSETPVEAMNTEAFF.